Below, 6 T cell receptor beta chains from the same sample are listed, as sequenced in a study of PD-1 blockade in classical Hodgkin lymphoma. Each patient's relapse followed autologous stem cell transplantation, and brentuximab vedotin exposure varied. Sequenced by immunoSEQ multiplex PCR; TCRdb stores in-frame clones only, minus some. The repertoire holds under 20,000 clones, approximately 84% seen once, with nearly 6.5% in the top ten. Specimen: peripheral blood mononuclear cells (PBMCs), collected at baseline. The receptors were sampled from a human donor with classical Hodgkin lymphoma.

The chain links TRBV28 to TRBJ1-3, with a possible D match to TRBD1 (5 bases). CDR1 is MDHEN, CDR2 SYDVKM, per germline. Trimming removed 8 bases from V and 0 bases from J, with 17 bases in between. CDR3 length: 16 amino acids. This CDR3 is CASSSGHLHSGNTIYF. CDR3 coding DNA: TGTGCCAGCTCGTCAGGACACCTGCACTCTGGAAACACCATATATTTT.

V and J are TRBV2 and TRBJ2-7; 9 bases fit TRBD1. The CDR3 totals 16 residues. With V trimmed by 3 bases and J by 3 bases, 9 bases remained unmatched. Germline CDR1 and CDR2: SNHLY and FYNNEI. The CDR3 here is CASSDPGTGRVYEQYF. The CDR3 DNA reads TGTGCCAGCAGTGACCCCGGGACAGGGCGGGTCTACGAGCAGTACTTC. Complete variable domain (other parts from reference TRBV2 and TRBJ2-7): EPEVTQTPSHQVTQMGQEVILRCVPISNHLYFYWYRQILGQKVEFLVSFYNNEISEKSEIFDDQFSVERPDGSNFTLKIRSTKLEDSAMYFCASSDPGTGRVYEQYFGPGTRLTVT.

This sequence joins TRBV27 and TRBJ1-5, with D possibly TRBD1 on 5 matching bases. The CDR3 covers 18 residues. V lost 5 bases to trimming and J lost 4 bases, with 24 bases between them. Germline CDR1 is MNHEY and CDR2 is SMNVEV (reference sequence). For the CDR3, the DNA is TGTGCCAGCAGTGGAGCCGGGACGGGTGAGGTTGTTAATCAGCCCCAGCATTTT. Its protein product is CASSGAGTGEVVNQPQHF.

CDR3 DNA: TGTGCCACCCGTCGGAATGAAAAACTGTTTTTT. Amino acids: CATRRNEKLFF. The V and J genes are TRBV28 and TRBJ1-4; D not certain. The germline gives CDR1 MDHEN, CDR2 SYDVKM. The germline V and J ends were trimmed by 10 bases and 5 bases, with 8 bases remaining between them. The CDR3 extends over 11 amino acids.

This clone was counted a single time. V gene TRBV15 combines with J gene TRBJ2-2; D ambiguous. The germline gives CDR1 LNHNV, CDR2 YYDKDF (reference sequence). The CDR3 extends over 15 amino acids. V was trimmed by 1 base and J by 6 bases, leaving 12 bases between them. CDR3: CATSRGPLNAGELFF. CDR3 nucleotide sequence: TGTGCCACCAGCAGAGGACCCCTGAATGCCGGGGAGCTGTTTTTT.

The J gene is TRBJ2-1, the V gene TRBV11-3, with D perhaps matching TRBD1 or TRBD2 (5 bases each). This CDR3 spans 11 amino acids. V shed 8 bases and J shed 8 bases, with 10 bases lying between them. Germline V gene sequence: CDR1 SGHNT, CDR2 YENEEA. The DNA for the CDR3 is TGTGCCAGCGCCAGGGACGATGAGCAGTTCTTC. This encodes CASARDDEQFF.